What follows are 19 T cell receptor beta chains derived from one specimen sequenced in a study of cytomegalovirus exposure and HLA in healthy donors. The PCR ran on 60 Vbeta and 13 Jbeta primers. Produced via immunoSEQ multiplex PCR; TCRdb's table is partial and in-frame only. This table holds 150,000 to 170,000 clones, around 80% found once. Sequencing was performed on PBMCs. The source is a man between 18 and 29 years old in good health and CMV-seronegative.

This chain links TRBV18 with TRBJ1-1, with TRBD1 identical over 7 bases. The CDR3 consists of 13 residues. The V gene's germline CDR1 is KGHSH and CDR2 LQKENI. V lost 8 bases, J lost 1 base, and 4 bases stayed unmatched. DNA for the CDR3: TGTGCCAGCGCCGGGACAGAGAACACTGAAGCTTTCTTT. It specifies CASAGTENTEAFF.

In this sample, this clone turned up a few times. This rearrangement joins TRBV10-1 to TRBJ2-7; no definite D call. Per the germline V gene, CDR1 is WNHNN and CDR2 is SYGVQD (reference sequence). The CDR3 is 15 residues long. Trimming shortened V by 4 bases and J by 0 bases, and 13 bases separated the two germline ends. The CDR3: CASSGWLQVSYEQYF. CDR3 DNA sequence: TGCGCCAGCAGTGGGTGGTTGCAGGTCTCCTACGAGCAGTACTTC.

In its sample, this clone was seen a few times. The chain combines TRBV6-5 with TRBJ2-5; 7 bases fit TRBD1. CDR3 length: 14 residues. V lost 4 bases, J lost 2 bases, and 4 bases stayed unmatched. CDR1 and CDR2 (germline): MNHEY, SVGAGI. CDR3 bases: TGTGCCAGCAGTTCTACAGGGGCGCAAGAGACCCAGTACTTC. Translating gives CASSSTGAQETQYF.

The count of this clone is one. The genes are TRBV9 and TRBJ2-5, with TRBD2 identical over 8 bases. The DNA end favors TRBJ2-7, so the J call may be wrong. Looked up from germline, CDR1 is SGDLS and CDR2 is YYNGEE. This CDR3 region has 13 residues. The DNA of the CDR3 is TGTGCCAGCAATTCTCGGGGGGGCTACGAGCAGTACTTC. Protein: CASNSRGGYEQYF.

V is TRBV6-5 and J is TRBJ2-5; D might be TRBD1 (5 bases). This CDR3 spans 14 amino acids. With 2 bases removed from V and 8 bases from J, the gap between germline ends came to 15 bases. The germline V gene encodes CDR1 MNHEY and CDR2 SVGAGI. Here the CDR3 DNA reads TGTGCCAGCAGTTACACAGGATCGATGAGTACCCAGTACTTC. Translating it yields CASSYTGSMSTQYF.

The V call is TRBV10-3, the J call TRBJ2-1; D is possibly TRBD1 (5 bases). Germline-derived CDR1 and CDR2 are ENHRY and SYGVKD. V dropped 10 bases and J dropped 5 bases, with 15 bases sitting between them. The CDR3 loop spans 13 amino acids. The CDR3 bases are TGTGCCACCCAGTCCCAGGGTAACAATGAGCAGTTCTTC. It translates to CATQSQGNNEQFF.

This clone has a handful of counts. Germline and junction disagree at one end, which may indicate a read error. The V and J genes are TRBV7-9 and TRBJ1-2; no clear D. Germline V CDR1 and CDR2: SEHNR, FQNEAQ (reference sequence). The CDR3 is 12 amino acids. CDR3 amino acids: CSSSLGTDGYTF. CDR3 bases: TGTTCCAGCAGCTTAGGCACTGATGGCTACACCTTC. The full variable domain, with the rest looked up from reference TRBV7-9 and TRBJ1-2, is DTGVSQNPRHKITKRGQNVTFRCDPISEHNRLYWYRQTLGQGPEFLTYFQNEAQLEKSRLLSDRFSAERPKGSFSTLEIQRTEQGDSAMYLCSSSLGTDGYTFGSGTRLTVV.

The table lists this clone with a count of one. The germline gene is not matched at one end of the junction; a read error may be the cause. This sequence joins TRBV7-9 and TRBJ1-1, with 10 bases identical to TRBD1. Germline V CDR1 and CDR2: SEHNR, FQNEAQ (reference sequence). The CDR3 consists of 16 residues. The CDR3 loop is CSSGPYGTGERGEAFF. The CDR3 DNA reads as TGTTCCAGCGGACCCTACGGGACAGGGGAAAGGGGTGAAGCTTTCTTT. Full variable domain (remainder filled in from reference TRBV7-9 and TRBJ1-1): DTGVSQNPRHKITKRGQNVTFRCDPISEHNRLYWYRQTLGQGPEFLTYFQNEAQLEKSRLLSDRFSAERPKGSFSTLEIQRTEQGDSAMYLCSSGPYGTGERGEAFFGQGTRLTVV.

The J gene is TRBJ2-7, the V gene TRBV7-2; TRBD2 matches at 14 bases. The CDR3 has 15 residues. V was clipped by 6 bases and J by 5 bases; unmatched bases: 6. Germline CDR1 is SGHTA and CDR2 is FQGNSA. DNA of the CDR3: TGTGCCAGCAGTCGACTAGCGGGAGGGTACGACGAGCAGTACTTC. Translated: CASSRLAGGYDEQYF.

This chain joins TRBV5-1 and TRBJ2-6; maybe TRBD1 (6 bases). The CDR3 spans 18 residues. Trimming stripped 0 bases from V and 0 bases from J, with 13 bases between. Germline CDR1 reads SGHRS; CDR2 reads YFSETQ. This CDR3 is CASSLAAGQYSGANVLTF. DNA of the CDR3: TGCGCCAGCAGCTTGGCCGCCGGACAGTACTCTGGGGCCAACGTCCTGACTTTC.

V is TRBV18 and J is TRBJ2-5; D not resolved. The germline gives CDR1 KGHSH, CDR2 LQKENI. V lost 3 bases and J lost 0, with 8 bases in between. The length of the CDR3 is 14 residues. The CDR3 region is CASSPQADQETQYF. The CDR3 nucleotides are TGTGCCAGCTCACCCCAGGCCGACCAAGAGACCCAGTACTTC.

The chain employs TRBV7-2 and TRBJ2-5, with D possibly matching TRBD1 (5 bases). The CDR3 totals 11 residues. Trimming took 4 bases from V and 5 from J, leaving 5 bases between them. Germline V gene data show CDR1 as SGHTA and CDR2 as FQGNSA. The CDR3 sequence: CASSSGETQYF. CDR3 nucleotides: TGTGCCAGCAGCTCAGGGGAGACCCAGTACTTC.

The chain couples TRBV13 to TRBJ2-5; possible D gene TRBD2, 6 bases. Germline lookup yields CDR1 PRHDT and CDR2 FYEKMQ (reference sequence). V lost 5 bases to trimming and J lost 4 bases, with 11 bases between them. The CDR3 is made up of 13 amino acids. CDR3 residues: CASSRRRGETQYF. In DNA, the CDR3 is TGTGCCAGCAGCCGGCGGCGGGGAGAGACCCAGTACTTC.

Here the CDR3 DNA reads TGTGCCAGCAGCTCTCGGACTAGCGGGGGCAATGAGCAGTTCTTC. Its protein is CASSSRTSGGNEQFF. The chain carries TRBV7-2 and TRBJ2-1; 13 bases match TRBD2. The CDR3 runs 15 residues. In germline, CDR1 is SGHTA, CDR2 FQGNSA. The V and J ends lost 4 bases and 6 bases, in that order; junction bases with no gene match: 3.

J is TRBJ2-1 and V is TRBV30; D perhaps matches TRBD2 (5 bases). Between the trimmed V and J ends, which lost 2 bases and 8 bases, there was a span of 16 bases. Germline V lookup: CDR1 GTSNPN, CDR2 SVGIG (reference sequence). The CDR3 contains 14 residues. CDR3 nucleotide sequence: TGTGCCTGGAGTCCCAACTGGGGAGCAGATGAGCAGTTCTTC. Translated, it gives CAWSPNWGADEQFF.

This chain uses TRBV4-3 with TRBJ2-2; 9 bases map to TRBD2. V shed 5 bases, J shed 4 bases, and the junction held 17 bases outside the gene matches. Germline CDR1 LGHNA, CDR2 YSLEER. The CDR3 loop spans 19 amino acids. The CDR3 reads CASSGDNYPASGITGELFF. DNA for the CDR3: TGCGCCAGCAGCGGGGACAATTATCCTGCTAGCGGGATCACCGGGGAGCTGTTTTTT.

This clone has just a few counts. V and J are TRBV7-9 and TRBJ1-1; 10 nucleotides align to TRBD1. Germline-derived CDR1 and CDR2 are SEHNR and FQNEAQ (reference sequence). V was clipped by 5 bases and J by 8 bases; unmatched bases: 8. CDR3 length: 14 amino acids. The CDR3 DNA follows: TGTGCCAGCAGCCCAGACAGGGGGCGCTTGGAAGCTTTCTTT. This translates into CASSPDRGRLEAFF.

This chain connects TRBV19 to TRBJ1-5, with D uncertain. The ends were cut back, 6 bases at V and 2 bases at J, with 17 bases in the middle. Germline-derived CDR1 and CDR2 are LNHDA and SQIVND (reference sequence). This CDR3 spans 16 amino acids. The CDR3 loop is CASRTLLLGGNQPQHF. CDR3 DNA sequence: TGTGCCAGTAGGACACTTTTGCTCGGGGGCAATCAGCCCCAGCATTTT.

This clone was counted once. The gene calls are TRBV5-1 and TRBJ2-7; unclear D gene. V lost 0 bases and J 6 bases, leaving 16 bases between the germline ends. Germline-derived CDR1 and CDR2 are SGHRS and YFSETQ. The length of the CDR3 is 15 residues. The CDR3, as DNA: TGCGCCAGCAGCTTGGAGTCTGCTCGGTTCGGCGAGCAGTACTTC. It encodes CASSLESARFGEQYF.